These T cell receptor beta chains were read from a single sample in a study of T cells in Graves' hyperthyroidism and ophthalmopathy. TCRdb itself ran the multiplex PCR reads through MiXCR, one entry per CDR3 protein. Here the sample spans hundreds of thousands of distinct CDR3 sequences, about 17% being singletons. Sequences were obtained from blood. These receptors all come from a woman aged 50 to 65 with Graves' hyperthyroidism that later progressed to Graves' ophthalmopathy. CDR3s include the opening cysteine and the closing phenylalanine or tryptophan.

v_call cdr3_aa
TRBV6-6 CASSYSVGGTGGDTQYF
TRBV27 CASSFVRQGAREQYF
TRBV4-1 CASSQDFGQGRNTEAFF
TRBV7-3 CASSLNGIGSAGNTIYF
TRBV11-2 CASSLVGAGAMNTEAFF
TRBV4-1 CASSQVQGHNQPQHF
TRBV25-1 CASSVSAETQYF
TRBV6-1 CASSYYPVAPYEQYF
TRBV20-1 CSADGQAVSSIVETQYF
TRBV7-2 CASSLDFSENEQFF
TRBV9 CASGDAINYGYTF
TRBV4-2 CASSQDDLLAGGSTDTQYF
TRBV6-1 CASNDRGRSYEQYF
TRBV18 CASSPPRQLTDTQYF
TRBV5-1 CVSSPGTGKVETQYF
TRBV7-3 CASSSDRDSIGGYTF
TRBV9 CASSVGTGESYGYTF
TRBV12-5 CASGDPGHSNTGELFF
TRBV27 CASSLPGAVESNQPQHF
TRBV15 CATSREGLARGRSNEQFF
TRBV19 CASSFPTGLNTQPQHF
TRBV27 CASSFGKHTEAFF
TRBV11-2 CASSLAPGQTLYGYTF
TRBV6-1 CASSGDIRTGSSYEQYF
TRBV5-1 CASSPEFAGELFF
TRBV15 CATSRGGASNTGELFF
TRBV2 CASKAGTGKYNEQFF
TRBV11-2 CASSQGHSNQPQHF
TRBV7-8 CASSYPGTDMNTEAFF
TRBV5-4 CASSLGRGGGELFF